Shown below are 17 T cell receptor beta chains from a single sample sequenced in a study of blood T cell repertoires in COVID-19. Only in-frame clones appear in the TCRdb table, and some are missing; sequencing was by immunoSEQ multiplex PCR. Among 16,000 or so clones listed, roughly 86% were seen once. Sequencing was performed on peripheral blood. The receptors were sampled from a human donor in a cohort sampled during active COVID-19.

J is TRBJ1-2 and V is TRBV3-1 (or the pseudogene TRBV3-2), with TRBD1 matching over 7 bases. The CDR3 sequence is 19 residues long. The V segment lost 0 bases and the J segment 0 bases; nucleotides outside the gene matches: 13. Germline-derived CDR1 and CDR2 are LGHDT and YNNKEL (reference sequence). CDR3 nucleotide sequence: TGTGCCAGCAGCCAAGAGCCCCCCGGACAGGAGACACCTAACTATGGCTACACCTTC. This translates into CASSQEPPGQETPNYGYTF.

This clone was recorded only once. The V gene is TRBV5-4, the J gene TRBJ1-1; perhaps TRBD1 as D (6 bases). CDR1 SGHNT and CDR2 YYREEE come from the germline V gene (reference sequence). V lost 3 bases and J lost 1, with 22 bases in between. The CDR3 runs 18 residues. DNA of the CDR3: TGTGCCAGCAGCTCAATAGGAACGGGCAGGGGTTGGAACACTGAAGCTTTCTTT. Amino acid sequence: CASSSIGTGRGWNTEAFF.

This clone appeared a single time. The gene calls are TRBV25-1 and TRBJ2-5, with TRBD2 identical over 7 bases. This CDR3 region has 13 residues. Germline trimming cut 4 bases from V and 5 bases from J; bases unmatched to any gene: 4. Germline V gene sequence: CDR1 MGHDK, CDR2 SYGVNS. CDR3 in DNA: TGTGCCAGCAGTGGCGGGGGTAGGGAGACCCAGTACTTC. This sequence encodes CASSGGGRETQYF.

The chain employs TRBV5-1 and TRBJ2-5; D possibly corresponds to TRBD1 (6 bases). The CDR3 totals 15 residues. Germline-derived CDR1 and CDR2 are SGHRS and YFSETQ. V gave up 0 bases and J gave up 1 base, with 10 bases separating them. The CDR3 DNA sequence: TGCGCCAGCAGCTTGGGGACAGTTTCCCAAGAGACCCAGTACTTC. Protein: CASSLGTVSQETQYF.

This clone has a single count. V usage is TRBV5-6 and J usage is TRBJ2-1, with D possibly TRBD1 on 5 matching bases. The V and J ends lost 0 bases and 9 bases respectively, with 7 bases between them. Germline V gene sequence: CDR1 SGHDT, CDR2 YYEEEE. The CDR3 loop spans 12 amino acids. The CDR3 loop is CASSLGQSEQFF. The CDR3 DNA reads TGTGCCAGCAGCTTGGGACAGAGTGAGCAGTTCTTC.

The rearrangement links TRBV7-6 to TRBJ2-7, with 10 bases identical to TRBD1. Germline-derived CDR1 and CDR2 are SGHVS and FNYEAQ. V lost 1 base and J lost 4; bases outside the gene matches: 4. CDR3 size: 15 residues. CDR3 sequence (DNA): TGTGCCAGCAGCTTAGAGTCGGGACAGGGGTACGAGCAGTACTTC. It specifies CASSLESGQGYEQYF. Full variable domain (missing parts from reference TRBV7-6 and TRBJ2-7): GAGVSQSPRYKVTKRGQDVALRCDPISGHVSLYWYRQALGQGPEFLTYFNYEAQQDKSGLPNDRFSAERPEGSISTLTIQRTEQRDSAMYRCASSLESGQGYEQYFGPGTRLTVT.

The V call is TRBV6-2 or TRBV6-3, the J call TRBJ1-1; D gene unclear. With 2 bases removed from V and 4 bases from J, the gap between germline ends came to 17 bases. Germline V gives CDR1 MNHEY, CDR2 SVGEGT. The CDR3 is made up of 16 amino acids. Written as DNA, the CDR3 is TGTGCCAGCAGTTACACGGCCCCGGGGTGGGTCACTGAAGCTTTCTTT. It yields the protein CASSYTAPGWVTEAFF.

The chain uses TRBV5-1 and TRBJ1-1; 9 bases line up with TRBD1. This CDR3 is 15 amino acids long. CDR1 and CDR2 (germline): SGHRS, YFSETQ. Unmatched junction bases numbered 7, after V lost 3 bases and J lost 4 bases. CDR3 sequence reads: CASSSEQGAGTEAFF. In DNA, the CDR3 is TGCGCCAGCAGCTCCGAACAGGGGGCCGGCACTGAAGCTTTCTTT. Full variable domain (outside the CDR3, taken from reference TRBV5-1 and TRBJ1-1): KAGVTQTPRYLIKTRGQQVTLSCSPISGHRSVSWYQQTPGQGLQFLFEYFSETQRNKGNFPGRFSGRQFSNSRSEMNVSTLELGDSALYLCASSSEQGAGTEAFFGQGTRLTVV.

This rearrangement joins TRBV5-5 to TRBJ1-2; D gene unclear. Germline CDR1 reads SGHKS; CDR2 reads YYEKEE (reference sequence). V was trimmed by 6 bases and J by 4 bases, leaving 16 bases between them. The CDR3 runs 14 residues. The CDR3 DNA follows: TGTGCCAGCATCCTCCCAGGATTCGGCTATGGCTACACCTTC. Protein sequence: CASILPGFGYGYTF.

This rearrangement joins TRBV4-2 to TRBJ2-7; 9 bases line up with TRBD1. The CDR3 loop spans 16 amino acids. Looked up from germline, CDR1 is LGHNA and CDR2 is YNFKEQ. With 0 bases clipped from V and 0 bases from J, the junction kept 3 bases outside the gene matches. This CDR3 is CASSQDGTGSSYEQYF. Here the CDR3 DNA reads TGTGCCAGCAGCCAAGACGGGACAGGGAGCTCCTACGAGCAGTACTTC.

This clone was counted between two and nine times. V is TRBV7-3 and J is TRBJ1-1; D gene ambiguous. The V gene lost 7 bases and the J gene lost 5 bases, with 14 bases spanning the gap. The CDR3 sequence is 13 residues long. CDR1 SGHTA and CDR2 FQGTGA come from the germline V gene. In DNA form, the CDR3 reads TGTGCCAGCACCGCCGGACTAGGAACTGAAGCTTTCTTT. This gives the protein CASTAGLGTEAFF.

This clone has just one count. The genes are TRBV5-4 and TRBJ1-2; D gene unclear. Germline assignment: CDR1 SGHNT and CDR2 YYREEE (reference sequence). V was cut by 2 bases and J by 4 bases, with 15 bases left in between. This CDR3 region has 15 residues. The CDR3 nucleotides are TGTGCCAGCAGCTTAATGTCTGCAGAATCCTATGGCTACACCTTC. It is translated as CASSLMSAESYGYTF.

This chain links TRBV9 with TRBJ2-7; TRBD1 matches at 7 bases. Germline V lookup: CDR1 SGDLS, CDR2 YYNGEE. This CDR3 spans 16 amino acids. V was pared by 3 bases and J by 6 bases, with 15 bases of the junction left unmatched. Written as DNA, the CDR3 is TGTGCCAGCAGCGCCTACAGGGGCGCGCGAGAAAGCGAGCAGTACTTC. Amino acids: CASSAYRGARESEQYF.

The chain carries TRBV18 and TRBJ1-2; maybe TRBD1 (6 bases). This CDR3 spans 15 amino acids. The V end lost 3 bases, the J end lost 2 bases, and 13 bases lay between the germline ends. The germline CDR1 and CDR2 sequences are KGHSH and LQKENI. The CDR3, as DNA: TGTGCCAGCTCACCTGTCTATGGACAGAACTATGGCTACACCTTC. Protein: CASSPVYGQNYGYTF.

With respect to this clone: A junction end diverges from the germline sequence, so it may reflect a read error. V usage is TRBV7-2 and J usage is TRBJ1-6; 8 nucleotides match TRBD1. Germline CDR1 is SGHTA and CDR2 is FQGNSA. CDR3 length: 16 amino acids. The CDR3 loop reads CASSGRQGSSNSPLHF. In nucleotides, the CDR3 is TGTGCCAGCAGCGGCAGACAGGGGTCCTCTAATTCACCCCTCCACTTT.

V and J are TRBV4-2 and TRBJ2-7; 9 nucleotides match TRBD1. With 4 bases clipped from V and 6 bases from J, the junction kept 13 bases outside the gene matches. The CDR3 spans 16 residues. CDR1 and CDR2 (germline): LGHNA, YNFKEQ. The CDR3 coding sequence is TGTGCCAGCAGCCCCCTAAGGTTACAGGGGGCCGCCGAGCAGTACTTC. This codes for CASSPLRLQGAAEQYF.

The rearrangement joins TRBV4-2 to TRBJ2-1, with 9 bases fitting TRBD2. The CDR3 contains 17 residues. With V trimmed by 1 base and J by 3 bases, 7 bases remained unmatched. CDR1 LGHNA and CDR2 YNFKEQ come from the germline V gene. For the CDR3, the DNA is TGTGCCAGCAGCCAAGCCGTACTAGCGGGTTACTACAATGAGCAGTTCTTC. Translated: CASSQAVLAGYYNEQFF.